The rows below give T cell receptor beta chains drawn from one sample of a study of T cell repertoires in ileal Crohn's disease. Using immunoSEQ multiplex PCR, the repertoire was profiled, and TCRdb retains in-frame clones only, with some absent. Here the sample spans around 4,200 clones, 82% being singletons. The source material was ileal tissue. The receptors stem from an adult with Crohn's disease. CDR3s include the opening cysteine and the closing phenylalanine or tryptophan. The order of the fields is clone size, J gene, D gene, CDR3 length, V gene, CDR3 DNA, CDR3 protein. D genes are given only for firm matches. Clone sizes are given selectively: once, few, many, or a class where the clone is expanded.

>-|TRBJ2-3|-|15|TRBV6-6
TGTGCCAGCAGTTACTCTCCCCCGCGCCCAGATACGCAGTATTTT
CASSYSPPRPDTQYF
>-|TRBJ1-3|-|16|TRBV11-1
TGTGCCAGCAGCTTAGTTTCGACTCGCTCTGGAAACACCATATATTTT
CASSLVSTRSGNTIYF
>-|TRBJ2-2|-|15|TRBV6-1
TGTGCCAGCAACTCAGGGGGGACGGGCACCGGGGAGCTGTTTTTT
CASNSGGTGTGELFF
>-|TRBJ2-3|TRBD2|19|TRBV9
TGTGCCAGCAGCCGAGCGACTAGCGGGAGGGCCCTCAAGACAGATACGCAGTATTTT
CASSRATSGRALKTDTQYF
>-|TRBJ1-1|-|16|TRBV21-1
TGTGCCAGCAGCAAAGCACTACAGGGTGGGGACACTGAAGCTTTCTTT
CASSKALQGGDTEAFF
>-|TRBJ1-1|-|11|TRBV6-1
TGTGCCAGCAGTGAACCTGTAGAAGCTTTCTTT
CASSEPVEAFF
>-|TRBJ1-2|-|13|TRBV9
TGTGCCAGCAGCTCTGTCGGGGTTTATGGCTACACCTTC
CASSSVGVYGYTF
>-|TRBJ1-5|TRBD1|16|TRBV28
TGTGCCAGCAGCAGGGACAGGGGAGCTAGCAATCAGCCCCAGCATTTT
CASSRDRGASNQPQHF
>-|TRBJ1-5|TRBD1|14|TRBV2
TGTGCCAGCAGTCCAGGGACAGGGAGACAGCCCCAGCATTTT
CASSPGTGRQPQHF
>once|TRBJ2-7|-|14|TRBV6-5
TGTGCCAGCGGACCGGGCGGGCAGGTCTACGAGCAGTACTTC
CASGPGGQVYEQYF
>-|TRBJ1-5|-|14|TRBV18
TGTGCCAGCTCACCCCCGGACTCAAGTCAGCCCCAGCATTTT
CASSPPDSSQPQHF
>-|TRBJ1-3|-|15|TRBV5-1
TGCGCCAGCAGCTTGGATCACAATCCTGGAAACACCATATATTTT
CASSLDHNPGNTIYF
>-|TRBJ1-4|-|15|TRBV28
TGTGCCAGCAGTCCCGGAGGGTCAACTAATGAAAAACTGTTTTTT
CASSPGGSTNEKLFF
>once|TRBJ2-7|-|15|TRBV7-8
TGTGCCAGCAGCTTGGAGGGGGGGAGCTCCTACGAGCAGTACTTC
CASSLEGGSSYEQYF
>-|TRBJ1-2|-|13|TRBV10-3
TGTGCCATCAGCGGGGCCCCTGCGGATGGCTACACCTTC
CAISGAPADGYTF
>-|TRBJ2-1|TRBD2|14|TRBV29-1
TGCAGCGTTGAAACGGCGGGACTATACAATGAGCAGTTCTTC
CSVETAGLYNEQFF
>-|TRBJ2-2|TRBD1|15|TRBV7-9
TGTGCCAGCAGCTCCACAGGGGGATCCACCGGGGAGCTGTTTTTT
CASSSTGGSTGELFF
>-|TRBJ1-2|-|14|TRBV2
TGTGCCAGCTTGGGACTCTTCCGTAACTATGGCTACACCTTC
CASLGLFRNYGYTF
>-|TRBJ1-5|-|15|TRBV2
TGTGCCAGCAGCCCCGGGACGATGAGCAATCAGCCCCAGCATTTT
CASSPGTMSNQPQHF
>-|TRBJ2-1|TRBD2|15|TRBV18
TGTGCCAGCGCTGCTCTTAGCGGGAAGCACAATGAGCAGTTCTTC
CASAALSGKHNEQFF
>-|TRBJ2-7|-|13|TRBV6-5
TGTGCCAGCAGTTACGAGGGGGGTTCCGAGCAGTACTTC
CASSYEGGSEQYF
>-|TRBJ1-2|TRBD1|15|TRBV7-9
TGTGCCAGCAGCTTACTCAAGGGGGCCTCCTATGGCTACACCTTC
CASSLLKGASYGYTF
>once|TRBJ2-7|-|11|TRBV5-5
TGTGCCAGCGACAGCTCCTACGAGCAGTACTTC
CASDSSYEQYF
>-|TRBJ2-1|-|14|TRBV7-2
TGTGCCAGCAGCCAAACCCCAGGGTCGAATGAGCAGTTCTTC
CASSQTPGSNEQFF
>-|TRBJ2-7|TRBD1|14|TRBV7-3
TGTGCCAGCAGCTTATGGGACAGGGTGGACGAGCAGTACTTC
CASSLWDRVDEQYF
>-|TRBJ1-1|-|14|TRBV14
TGTGCCAGCAGCCAAGAGAGGGGGAGCACTGAAGCTTTCTTT
CASSQERGSTEAFF
>-|TRBJ1-2|-|15|TRBV5-7
TGTGCCAGCAGCTTGTTTGATCGGGGTCCAATTGGCTACACCTTC
CASSLFDRGPIGYTF
>once|TRBJ1-2|TRBD1|11|TRBV19
TGTGCCAGTAGTCAGTCTATCGGACAGGCCTTC
CASSQSIGQAF
>-|TRBJ2-3|TRBD2|15|TRBV11-2
TGTGCCAGCAGCTATGACGGGAGGGCCACAGATACGCAGTATTTT
CASSYDGRATDTQYF
>few|TRBJ1-1|-|13|TRBV2
TGTGCCAGCAGTGAAGGCAGGAACACTGAAGCTTTCTTT
CASSEGRNTEAFF
>once|TRBJ2-4|TRBD1|15|TRBV19
TGTGCCAGTAGTACGCAGGGGGTCGTAGAAAACATTCAGTACTTC
CASSTQGVVENIQYF
>-|TRBJ1-6|-|13|TRBV6-4
TGTGCCAGCAGTGAAGGGGAGGGTTCACCCCTCCACTTT
CASSEGEGSPLHF